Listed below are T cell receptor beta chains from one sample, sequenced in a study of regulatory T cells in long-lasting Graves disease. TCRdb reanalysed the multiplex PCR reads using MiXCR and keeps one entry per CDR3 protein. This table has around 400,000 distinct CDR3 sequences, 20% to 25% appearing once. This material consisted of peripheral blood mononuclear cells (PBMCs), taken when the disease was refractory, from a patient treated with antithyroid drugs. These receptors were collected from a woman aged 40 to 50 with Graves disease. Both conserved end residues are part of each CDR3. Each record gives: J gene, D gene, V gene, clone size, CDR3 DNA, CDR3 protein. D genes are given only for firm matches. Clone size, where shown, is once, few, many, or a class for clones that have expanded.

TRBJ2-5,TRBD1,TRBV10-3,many,TGTGCCATCAGCCGAGGGGACAGGTTAGAGACCCAGTACTTC,CAISRGDRLETQYF
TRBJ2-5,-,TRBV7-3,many,TGTGCCAGCAGCTTAACAAGTTTGGGGGAGACCCAGTACTTC,CASSLTSLGETQYF
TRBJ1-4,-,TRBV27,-,TGTGCCAGCAGTAAAGACAGACTGAATGAAAAACTGTTTTTT,CASSKDRLNEKLFF
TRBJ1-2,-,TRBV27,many,TGTGCCAGCAGTTCGAGGCCCCCGCCTGGAGGTGGCTACACCTTC,CASSSRPPPGGGYTF
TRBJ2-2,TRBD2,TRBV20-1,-,TGCAGTGCTAGAACTAGCGGGAGTTCAAACACCGGGGAGCTGTTTTTT,CSARTSGSSNTGELFF
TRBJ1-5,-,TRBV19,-,TGTGCCAGTACCGGGGGCGTCAATCAGCCCCAGCATTTT,CASTGGVNQPQHF
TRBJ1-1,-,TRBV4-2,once,TGTGCCAGCAGCCAAGAATACGGCGGGCCGAACACTGAAGCTTTCTTT,CASSQEYGGPNTEAFF
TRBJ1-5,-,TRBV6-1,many,TGTGCCAGCAGTGAAAGGGGCCAGGGCGGTCAGCCCCAGCATTTT,CASSERGQGGQPQHF
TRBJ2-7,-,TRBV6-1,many,TGTGCCAGCAGCGCCTGGCGGGGAAATTTTTACGAGCAGTACTTC,CASSAWRGNFYEQYF
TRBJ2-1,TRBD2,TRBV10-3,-,TGTGCCATCAGTGCCCAGCGGGAGAATGAGCAGTTCTTC,CAISAQRENEQFF
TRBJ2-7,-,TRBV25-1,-,TGTGCCAGCAGCCGCGACACAACCTACGAGCAGTACTTC,CASSRDTTYEQYF
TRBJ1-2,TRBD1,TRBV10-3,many,TGTGCCATCAGTGAACAGGGGGACACGGGCTACACCTTC,CAISEQGDTGYTF
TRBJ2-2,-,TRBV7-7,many,TGTGCTAGCAGCCCACCGGGGGTAGCGAACACCGGGGAGCTGTTTTTT,CASSPPGVANTGELFF
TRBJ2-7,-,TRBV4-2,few,TGTGCCAGCAGCCAAGCTCTGGACTATGTTTACGAGCAGTACTTC,CASSQALDYVYEQYF
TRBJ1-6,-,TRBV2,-,TGTGCCAGCAGTCTCAGGGCCCTCCACTTT,CASSLRALHF
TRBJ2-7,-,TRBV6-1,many,TGTGCCAGCGGGCAGTACGAGCAGTACTTC,CASGQYEQYF
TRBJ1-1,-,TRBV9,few,TGTGCCAGCAGCGTAGCAGGGGATATGAACACTGAAGCTTTCTTT,CASSVAGDMNTEAFF
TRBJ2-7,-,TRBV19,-,TGTGCCAGTAGTCCTCAGGGGTTCGACGAGCAGTACTTC,CASSPQGFDEQYF
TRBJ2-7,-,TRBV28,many,TGTGCCAGCATTGGACCATTCGACGAGCAGTACTTC,CASIGPFDEQYF
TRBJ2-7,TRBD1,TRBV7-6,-,TGTGCCAGCAGCCCGGGGACAGGGAAATACGAGCAGTACTTC,CASSPGTGKYEQYF
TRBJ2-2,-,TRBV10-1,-,TGCGCCAGCGGGAATCCTAGCGATGTCGGGGAGCTGTTTTTT,CASGNPSDVGELFF
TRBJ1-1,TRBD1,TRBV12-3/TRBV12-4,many,TGTGCCAGCAGACGGACAGGGCTTGTGATGAACACTGAAGCTTTCTTT,CASRRTGLVMNTEAFF
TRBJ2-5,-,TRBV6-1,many,TGTGCCATCAGTGTGGGGCAGACTGGCCAAGAGACCCAGTACTTC,CAISVGQTGQETQYF
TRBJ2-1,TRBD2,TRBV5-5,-,TGTGCCAGCAGAGGACTAGCGGGAGGGCCAAGGTGGTTCTTC,CASRGLAGGPRWFF
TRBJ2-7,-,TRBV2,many,TGTGCCAGCAGTACAGATTGGCAGTACTTC,CASSTDWQYF
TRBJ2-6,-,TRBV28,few,TGTGCCAGCAGTTCTTTCCGGGCGGTCTCTGGGGCCAACGTCCTGACTTTC,CASSSFRAVSGANVLTF
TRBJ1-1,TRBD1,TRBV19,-,TGTGCCATCTCGCGACAGGGGATGAACACTGAAGCTTTCTTT,CAISRQGMNTEAFF
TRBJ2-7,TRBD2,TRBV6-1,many,TGTGCCAGCAGTCAGAGACTAGCGGGAGGTCACGAGCAGTACTTC,CASSQRLAGGHEQYF
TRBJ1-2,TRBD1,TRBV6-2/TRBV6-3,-,TGTGCCAGCAGTTACACAGGACAGGGGGCAGACTATGGCTACACCTTC,CASSYTGQGADYGYTF
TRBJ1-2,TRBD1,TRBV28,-,TGTGCCAGCAACGAAGGGGGCCGGAATAACTATGGCTACACCTTC,CASNEGGRNNYGYTF
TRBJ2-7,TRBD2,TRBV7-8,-,TGTGCCAGCAGCTTACTAGCGGATCACTACGAGCAGTACTTC,CASSLLADHYEQYF
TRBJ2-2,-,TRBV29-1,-,TGCAGCGCAGAGCAGGGGAACACCGGGGAGCTGTTTTTT,CSAEQGNTGELFF
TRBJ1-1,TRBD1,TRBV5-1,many,TGTGCCAGCAGTTGGACAGGGGGCACTGAAGCTTTCTTT,CASSWTGGTEAFF
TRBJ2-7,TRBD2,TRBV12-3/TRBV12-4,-,TGTGCCAGCACCTCGGGAGGGGCCTACGAGCAGTACTTC,CASTSGGAYEQYF
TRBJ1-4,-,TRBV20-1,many,TGCAGTGCCCGAGCTGCAACTAATGAAAAACTGTTTTTT,CSARAATNEKLFF
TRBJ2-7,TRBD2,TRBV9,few,TGTGCCAGCAGCGTAGCTCTAGCGGGAAGGAGCTACGAGCAGTACTTC,CASSVALAGRSYEQYF
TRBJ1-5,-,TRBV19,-,TGTGCCAGTAGTATTCCCGGGAGCAATCAGCCCCAGCATTTT,CASSIPGSNQPQHF
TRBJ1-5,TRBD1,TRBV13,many,TGTGCCAGCAGCGTGGGACAGTTCAATCAGCCCCAGCATTTT,CASSVGQFNQPQHF
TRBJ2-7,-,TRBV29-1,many,TGCAGCGTCCGGCACCAGGGAAGTGGGTACGAGCAGTACTTC,CSVRHQGSGYEQYF
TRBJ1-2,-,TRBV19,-,TGTGCCAGTAGTATAGATCGGAAAGGAGACTATGGCTACACCTTC,CASSIDRKGDYGYTF
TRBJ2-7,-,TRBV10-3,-,TGTGCCATCAGAGACAGCTACGAGCAGTACTTC,CAIRDSYEQYF
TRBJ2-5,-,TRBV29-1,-,TGCAGCGTTGACGCATGGGGGACTTCAGAGACCCAGTACTTC,CSVDAWGTSETQYF
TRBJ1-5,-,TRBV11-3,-,TGTGCCAGCAGCTTATTATCACACGCTGGGGTACACAATCAGCCCCAGCATTTT,CASSLLSHAGVHNQPQHF
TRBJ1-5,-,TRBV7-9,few,TGTGCCAGCAGCGCAAATTCAGGGTATCAGCCCCAGCATTTT,CASSANSGYQPQHF
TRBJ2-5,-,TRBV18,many,TGTGCCAGCTCACGTAGACAGGACCCGACCCAGTACTTC,CASSRRQDPTQYF
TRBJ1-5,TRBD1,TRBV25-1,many,TGTGCCAGCTCCGGGACAGGCGGGCTTTATAGCAATCAGCCCCAGCATTTT,CASSGTGGLYSNQPQHF
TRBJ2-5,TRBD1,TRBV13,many,TGTGCCAGCAGCTCCACTTCACAGGGGCAAGAGACCCAGTACTTC,CASSSTSQGQETQYF
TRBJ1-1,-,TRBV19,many,TGTGCCACCCTACAGGGTAACACTGAAGCTTTCTTT,CATLQGNTEAFF
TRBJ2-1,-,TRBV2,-,TGTGCCAGCAGCGGCAATTGGGCGGTAAATGACGGCAATGAGCAGTTCTTC,CASSGNWAVNDGNEQFF
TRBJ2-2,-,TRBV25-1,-,TGTGCCAGCAGTGAATTATGGGGAACCGGGGAGCTGTTTTTT,CASSELWGTGELFF
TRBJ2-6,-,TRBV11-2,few,TGTGCCAGCAGCTCCCTCCTTCTGACCCATGGCTCTGGGGCCAACGTCCTGACTTTC,CASSSLLLTHGSGANVLTF